The 19 T cell receptor beta chains below were found in one sample sequenced in a study of blood T cell repertoires in COVID-19. The assay was immunoSEQ multiplex PCR, and TCRdb's table has in-frame clones only and misses some. The data show fewer than 250,000 clones, more than 85% seen once. Sequencing was carried out using peripheral blood. The receptors were gathered from a man aged 40-49 years with acute or convalescent COVID-19.

This chain links TRBV29-1 with TRBJ1-1, with TRBD1 matching over 9 bases. In germline, CDR1 is SQVTM, CDR2 ANQGSEA. V lost 7 bases and J lost 3; bases outside the gene matches: 3. This CDR3 contains 12 residues. The CDR3 region is CSARTGDTEAFF. In DNA, the CDR3 is TGCAGCGCCCGGACAGGGGACACTGAAGCTTTCTTT.

V is TRBV6-5 and J is TRBJ2-3; 7 nucleotides match TRBD2. Per the germline V gene, CDR1 is MNHEY and CDR2 is SVGAGI. There are 13 residues in the CDR3. V shed 2 bases and J 4 bases; nucleotides not matched to a gene: 0. The CDR3, as DNA: TGTGCCAGCAGTTACGGGAGGGCAGATACGCAGTATTTT. It is translated as CASSYGRADTQYF.

The chain couples TRBV19 to TRBJ1-2; 11 bases agree with TRBD1. J lost 8 bases, V lost 8 bases, and 7 bases had no gene match. This CDR3 contains 13 residues. The V gene's germline CDR1 is LNHDA and CDR2 SQIVND (reference sequence). The CDR3 loop is CASFEDRGRGYTF. The DNA for the CDR3 is TGTGCCAGTTTCGAGGACAGGGGGCGAGGCTACACCTTC.

The CDR3: CASSPPNSPTEAFF. CDR3 DNA sequence: TGTGCCAGCTCACCACCGAACAGCCCCACTGAAGCTTTCTTT. The V gene is TRBV18, the J gene TRBJ1-1; D is unclear. Trimming removed 0 bases from V and 4 bases from J, with 9 bases in between. The CDR3 contains 14 residues. Per germline, CDR1 KGHSH and CDR2 LQKENI.

The CDR3 coding sequence is TGTGCCAGCAGTTCCTACAGGGTGTCAGAGACCCAGTACTTC. It yields the protein CASSSYRVSETQYF. V is TRBV28 and J is TRBJ2-5; possibly TRBD1 for D (6 bases). Looked up from germline, CDR1 is MDHEN and CDR2 is SYDVKM. Trimming took 4 bases from V and 4 from J, leaving 13 bases between them. There are 14 residues in the CDR3.

This clone occurred once. The chain recombines TRBV21-1 with TRBJ1-4; TRBD1, as called in the table, went unchecked against the DNA. TRBV21-1 is a recognized pseudogene. The CDR3 covers 21 residues. CDR3 protein: CASSTWRDRGLLLATNEKLFF. The CDR3, as DNA: TGTGCCAGCAGCACCTGGCGGGACAGGGGGCTTCTACTTGCAACTAATGAAAAACTGTTTTTT.

This clone has just a few counts. The rearrangement joins TRBV19 to TRBJ1-1; TRBD1 agrees at 7 bases. V lost 8 bases, J lost 3 bases, and 6 bases stayed unmatched. The CDR3 length is 13 residues. Per germline, CDR1 LNHDA and CDR2 SQIVND (reference sequence). The CDR3 loop reads CASSGQIDTEAFF. The CDR3 region has the DNA TGTGCCAGTTCGGGACAGATTGACACTGAAGCTTTCTTT.

This clone was counted ten times or more. The chain uses TRBV7-9 and TRBJ1-1; no definite D call. Germline CDR1 SEHNR, CDR2 FQNEAQ (reference sequence). V shed 7 bases and J shed 5 bases, with 8 bases lying between them. The CDR3 loop spans 11 amino acids. The CDR3 DNA follows: TGTGCCAGCAAAAGGAGTACTGAAGCTTTCTTT. Protein sequence: CASKRSTEAFF.

The gene calls are TRBV27 and TRBJ2-1, with a tentative D call TRBD2 (5 bases). Trimming pared 5 bases from V and 2 bases from J, leaving 13 bases between. The CDR3 runs to 15 residues. The germline gives CDR1 MNHEY, CDR2 SMNVEV (reference sequence). This chain's CDR3 is CASSPGSGAYNEQFF. The DNA of the CDR3 is TGTGCCAGCAGTCCCGGATCCGGGGCCTACAATGAGCAGTTCTTC.

V gene TRBV5-5 combines with J gene TRBJ2-2, with a tentative D call TRBD2 (6 bases). Germline V CDR1 and CDR2: SGHKS, YYEKEE (reference sequence). This CDR3 has 16 residues. The germline V and J ends were trimmed by 0 bases and 8 bases, with 17 bases remaining between them. The CDR3 region has the DNA TGTGCCAGCAGCTTGGATCCGCGCGGGATAGGAGGGGAGCTGTTTTTT. Its translation: CASSLDPRGIGGELFF. Full variable domain (remainder filled in from reference TRBV5-5 and TRBJ2-2): DAGVTQSPTHLIKTRGQQVTLRCSPISGHKSVSWYQQVLGQGPQFIFQYYEKEERGRGNFPDRFSARQFPNYSSELNVNALLLGDSALYLCASSLDPRGIGGELFFGEGSRLTVL.

The V call is TRBV18, the J call TRBJ1-5, with TRBD1 as a possible D gene (6 bases). Trimming cost V 2 bases and J 10 bases, with 21 bases left between them. Germline CDR1 KGHSH, CDR2 LQKENI. This CDR3 has 16 residues. The CDR3 region has the DNA TGTGCCAGCTCACCATTCCCTACAGGGTCAGAGGGCCCCCAGCATTTT. Translation: CASSPFPTGSEGPQHF.

The rearrangement joins TRBV2 to TRBJ2-1; D is unclear. CDR1 and CDR2 from the germline V gene are SNHLY and FYNNEI. V was clipped by 0 bases and J by 0 bases, with 9 bases between them. The CDR3 has 16 amino acids. The CDR3 reads CASSEAFILSYNEQFF. As DNA, the CDR3 is TGTGCCAGCAGTGAAGCGTTTATCCTCTCCTACAATGAGCAGTTCTTC.

The chain is built from TRBV3-1 (or the pseudogene TRBV3-2) and TRBJ1-1; D perhaps matches TRBD1 (6 bases). The germline CDR1 and CDR2 sequences are LGHDT and YNNKEL (reference sequence). V lost 2 bases and J 3 bases, leaving 13 bases between the germline ends. This CDR3 is 15 amino acids long. CDR3 in amino acids: CASSQQQGGDTEAFF. In DNA form, the CDR3 reads TGTGCCAGCAGCCAACAACAGGGTGGGGACACTGAAGCTTTCTTT.

The chain employs TRBV9 and TRBJ1-1; 7 positions agree with TRBD1. Germline V lookup: CDR1 SGDLS, CDR2 YYNGEE. J lost 3 bases, V lost 0 bases, and 2 bases had no gene match. The CDR3 has 14 amino acids. The CDR3 reads CASSVGQGDTEAFF. The CDR3 bases are TGTGCCAGCAGCGTAGGCCAGGGGGACACTGAAGCTTTCTTT.

This chain joins TRBV6-2 or TRBV6-3 and TRBJ2-3, with 9 bases fitting TRBD2. The CDR3 contains 16 residues. Germline CDR1 is MNHEY and CDR2 is SVGEGT. The junction had 5 bases not matched to a gene; V was cut back by 2 bases and J by 2 bases. CDR3 loop: CASSYRAGGDTDTQYF. CDR3 sequence (DNA): TGTGCCAGCAGTTACAGGGCGGGAGGGGACACAGATACGCAGTATTTT.

CDR3 in amino acids: CASSVGEDSYNSPLHF. The CDR3 DNA reads TGTGCCAGCAGCGTAGGTGAGGACTCCTATAATTCACCCCTCCACTTT. The chain joins TRBV9 to TRBJ1-6; D is unclear. This CDR3 is built from 16 residues. Between the trimmed V and J ends, which lost 0 bases and 0 bases, there was a span of 7 bases. Germline CDR1 SGDLS, CDR2 YYNGEE.

The rearrangement joins TRBV3-1 (or the pseudogene TRBV3-2) to TRBJ2-7; perhaps TRBD2 as D (7 bases). CDR1 LGHDT and CDR2 YNNKEL come from the germline V gene (reference sequence). V was clipped by 3 bases and J by 2 bases, with 14 bases between them. The CDR3 is made up of 15 amino acids. The CDR3 reads CASSHSGGGTYEQYF. For the CDR3, the DNA is TGTGCCAGCAGCCATTCGGGCGGGGGCACCTACGAGCAGTACTTC.

A single count supports this clone. V gene TRBV9 combines with J gene TRBJ1-4; D may be TRBD1 (5 bases). V lost 0 bases, J lost 5 bases, and 14 bases lay in between. Germline V gives CDR1 SGDLS, CDR2 YYNGEE. The CDR3 is 16 residues long. The CDR3 DNA reads as TGTGCCAGCAGCGTAGAAGGCGGGGGGGGAAATGAAAAACTGTTTTTT. Its translation: CASSVEGGGGNEKLFF.

This clone appeared once. The chain employs TRBV28 and TRBJ2-2; possible D gene TRBD2, 7 bases. CDR1 is MDHEN and CDR2 is SYDVKM in the germline V gene. Trimming removed 7 bases from V and 5 bases from J, with 17 bases in between. The CDR3 spans 15 residues. CDR3 loop: CASNEGGAQTGELFF. In nucleotides, the CDR3 is TGTGCCAGCAACGAAGGGGGGGCGCAGACCGGGGAGCTGTTTTTT.